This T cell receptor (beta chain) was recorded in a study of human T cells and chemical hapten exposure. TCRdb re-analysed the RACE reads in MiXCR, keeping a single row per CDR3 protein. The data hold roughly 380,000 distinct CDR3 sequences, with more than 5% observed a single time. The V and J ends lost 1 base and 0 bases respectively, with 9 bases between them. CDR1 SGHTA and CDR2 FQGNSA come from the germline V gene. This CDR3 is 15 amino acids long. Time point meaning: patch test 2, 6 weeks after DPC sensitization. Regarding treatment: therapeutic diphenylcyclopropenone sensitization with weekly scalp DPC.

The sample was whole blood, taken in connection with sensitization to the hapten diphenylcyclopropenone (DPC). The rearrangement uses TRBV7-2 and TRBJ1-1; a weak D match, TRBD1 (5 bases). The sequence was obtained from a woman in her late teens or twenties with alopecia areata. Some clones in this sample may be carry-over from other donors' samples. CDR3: CASSLGPDMNTEAFF. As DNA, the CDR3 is TGTGCCAGCAGCTTAGGACCGGACATGAACACTGAAGCTTTCTTT.